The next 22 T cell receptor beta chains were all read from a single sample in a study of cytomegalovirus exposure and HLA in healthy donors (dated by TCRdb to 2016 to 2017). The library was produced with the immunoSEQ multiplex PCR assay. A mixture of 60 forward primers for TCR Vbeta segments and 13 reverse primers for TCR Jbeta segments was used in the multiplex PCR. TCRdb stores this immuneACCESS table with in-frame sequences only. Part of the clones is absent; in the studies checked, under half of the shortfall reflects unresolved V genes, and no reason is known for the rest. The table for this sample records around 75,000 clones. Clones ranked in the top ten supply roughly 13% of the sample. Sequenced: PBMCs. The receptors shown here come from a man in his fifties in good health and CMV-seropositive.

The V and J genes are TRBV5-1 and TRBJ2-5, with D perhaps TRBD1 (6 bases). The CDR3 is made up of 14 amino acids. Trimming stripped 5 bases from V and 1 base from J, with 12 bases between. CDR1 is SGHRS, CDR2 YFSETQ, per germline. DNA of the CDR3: TGCGCCAGCAGGAGAGGGACATCCCAAGAGACCCAGTACTTC. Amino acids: CASRRGTSQETQYF.

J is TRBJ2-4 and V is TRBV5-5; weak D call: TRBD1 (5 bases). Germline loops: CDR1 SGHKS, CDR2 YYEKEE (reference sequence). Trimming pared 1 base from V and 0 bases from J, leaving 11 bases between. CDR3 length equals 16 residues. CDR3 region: CASSLTGPLAKNIQYF. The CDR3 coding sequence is TGTGCCAGCAGCTTGACAGGTCCCCTAGCCAAAAACATTCAGTACTTC.

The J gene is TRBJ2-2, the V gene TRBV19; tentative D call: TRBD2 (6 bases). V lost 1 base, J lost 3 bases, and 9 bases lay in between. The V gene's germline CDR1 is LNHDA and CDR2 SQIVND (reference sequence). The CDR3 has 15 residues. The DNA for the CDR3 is TGTGCCAGTAGTATAGGGCGGGATTACACCGGGGAGCTGTTTTTT. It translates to CASSIGRDYTGELFF.

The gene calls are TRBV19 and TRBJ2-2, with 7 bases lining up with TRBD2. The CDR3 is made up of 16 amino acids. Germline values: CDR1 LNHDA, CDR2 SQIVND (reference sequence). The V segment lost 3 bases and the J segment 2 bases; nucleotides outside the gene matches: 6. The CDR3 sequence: CASSIPQRGNTGELFF. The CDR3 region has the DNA TGTGCCAGTAGTATCCCCCAGCGGGGCAACACCGGGGAGCTGTTTTTT.

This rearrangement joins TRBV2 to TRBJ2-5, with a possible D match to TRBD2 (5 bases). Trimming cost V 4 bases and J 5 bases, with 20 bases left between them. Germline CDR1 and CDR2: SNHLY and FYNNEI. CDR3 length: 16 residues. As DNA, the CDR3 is TGTGCCAGCAGTGTCCGGACTCTTTCTCCTGGGGAGACCCAGTACTTC. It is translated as CASSVRTLSPGETQYF.

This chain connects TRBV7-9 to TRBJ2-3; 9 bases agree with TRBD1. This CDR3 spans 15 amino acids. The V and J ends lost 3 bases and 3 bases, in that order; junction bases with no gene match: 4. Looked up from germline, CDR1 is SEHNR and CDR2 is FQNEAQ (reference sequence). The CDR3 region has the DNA TGTGCCAGCAGCTTCTCCGGGACAGGGACAGATACGCAGTATTTT. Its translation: CASSFSGTGTDTQYF.

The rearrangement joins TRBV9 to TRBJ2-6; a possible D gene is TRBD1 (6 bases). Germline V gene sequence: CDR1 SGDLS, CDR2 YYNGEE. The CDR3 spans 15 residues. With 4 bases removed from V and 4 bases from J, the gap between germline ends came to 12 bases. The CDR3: CASSPQGWGANVLTF. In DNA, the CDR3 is TGTGCCAGCAGCCCCCAGGGGTGGGGGGCCAACGTCCTGACTTTC.

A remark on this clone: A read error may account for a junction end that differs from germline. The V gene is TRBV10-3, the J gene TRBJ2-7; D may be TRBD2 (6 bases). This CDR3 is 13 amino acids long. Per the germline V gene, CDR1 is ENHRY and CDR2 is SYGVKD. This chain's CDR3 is CAISESSPGLRTF. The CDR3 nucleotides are TGTGCCATCAGTGAGTCTTCACCGGGACTGCGGACCTTC.

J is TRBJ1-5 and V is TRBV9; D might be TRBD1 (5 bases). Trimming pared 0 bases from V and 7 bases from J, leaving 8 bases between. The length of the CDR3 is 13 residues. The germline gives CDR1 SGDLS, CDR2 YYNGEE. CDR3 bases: TGTGCCAGCAGCGTAGCAGGGCAGCAGCCCCAGCATTTT. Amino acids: CASSVAGQQPQHF.

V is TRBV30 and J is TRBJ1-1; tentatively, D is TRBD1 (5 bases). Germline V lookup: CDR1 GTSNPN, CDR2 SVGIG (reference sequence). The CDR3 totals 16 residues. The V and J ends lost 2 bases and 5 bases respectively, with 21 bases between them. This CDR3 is CAWSPSPQGPGTEAFF. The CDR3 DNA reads TGTGCCTGGAGTCCCTCACCTCAGGGCCCTGGGACTGAAGCTTTCTTT.

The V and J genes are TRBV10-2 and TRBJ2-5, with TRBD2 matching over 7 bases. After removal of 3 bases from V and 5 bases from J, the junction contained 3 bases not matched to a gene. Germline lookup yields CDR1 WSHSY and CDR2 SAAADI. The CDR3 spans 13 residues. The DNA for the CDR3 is TGCGCCAGCAGTGAATGGGGAGGGGAGACCCAGTACTTC. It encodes CASSEWGGETQYF.

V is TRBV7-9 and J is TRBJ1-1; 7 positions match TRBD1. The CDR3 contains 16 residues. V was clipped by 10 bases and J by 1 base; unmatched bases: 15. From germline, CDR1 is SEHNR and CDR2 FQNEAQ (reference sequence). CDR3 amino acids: CANAYRQGGPNTEAFF. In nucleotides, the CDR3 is TGTGCCAACGCCTATAGACAGGGAGGTCCGAACACTGAAGCTTTCTTT.

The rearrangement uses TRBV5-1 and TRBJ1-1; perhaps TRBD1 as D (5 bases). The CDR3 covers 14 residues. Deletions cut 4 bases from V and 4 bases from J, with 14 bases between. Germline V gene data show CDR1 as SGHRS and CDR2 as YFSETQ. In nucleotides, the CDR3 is TGCGCCAGCAGCGTAGACAGAGCGGGCACTGAAGCTTTCTTT. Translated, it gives CASSVDRAGTEAFF. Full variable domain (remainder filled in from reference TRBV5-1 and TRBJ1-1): KAGVTQTPRYLIKTRGQQVTLSCSPISGHRSVSWYQQTPGQGLQFLFEYFSETQRNKGNFPGRFSGRQFSNSRSEMNVSTLELGDSALYLCASSVDRAGTEAFFGQGTRLTVV.

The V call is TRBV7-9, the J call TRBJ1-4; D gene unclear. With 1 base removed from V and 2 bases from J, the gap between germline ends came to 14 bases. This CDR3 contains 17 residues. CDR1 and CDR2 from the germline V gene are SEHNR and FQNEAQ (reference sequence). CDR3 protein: CASSLETARLTNEKLFF. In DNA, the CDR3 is TGTGCCAGCAGCTTAGAAACCGCCCGACTGACTAATGAAAAACTGTTTTTT.

CDR3 loop: CASSLVTGANEKLFF. DNA for the CDR3: TGCGCCAGCAGCTTAGTGACCGGGGCTAATGAAAAACTGTTTTTT. The V call is TRBV5-1, the J call TRBJ1-4, with no clear D. Trimming left V 2 bases short and J 3 bases short, with 11 bases between. This CDR3 has 15 residues. CDR1 and CDR2 (germline): SGHRS, YFSETQ.

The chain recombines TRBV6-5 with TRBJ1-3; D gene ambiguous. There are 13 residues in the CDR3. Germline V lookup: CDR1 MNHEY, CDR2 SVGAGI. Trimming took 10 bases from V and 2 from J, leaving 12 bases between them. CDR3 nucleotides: TGTGCCACCGCGCCGGGAGCTGGAAACACCATATATTTT. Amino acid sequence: CATAPGAGNTIYF.

The DNA for the CDR3 is TGCGCCAGCAGCCAACAACTATGGACAGGCACAAACACCGGGGAGCTGTTTTTT. Its translation is CASSQQLWTGTNTGELFF. V gene TRBV4-1 combines with J gene TRBJ2-2; TRBD1 aligns across 7 bases. The CDR3 has 18 residues. Germline V gene sequence: CDR1 MGHRA, CDR2 YSYEKL. The trim removed 2 bases at V and 2 bases at J, leaving 11 bases unmatched.

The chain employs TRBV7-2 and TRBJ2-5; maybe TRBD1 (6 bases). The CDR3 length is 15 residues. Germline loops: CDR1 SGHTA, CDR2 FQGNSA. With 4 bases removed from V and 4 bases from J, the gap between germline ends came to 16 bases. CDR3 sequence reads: CASSSQGMIGETQYF. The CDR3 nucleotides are TGTGCCAGCAGCTCCCAGGGGATGATAGGAGAGACCCAGTACTTC. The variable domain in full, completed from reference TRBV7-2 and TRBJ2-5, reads GAGVSQSPSNKVTEKGKDVELRCDPISGHTALYWYRQSLGQGLEFLIYFQGNSAPDKSGLPSDRFSAERTGGSVSTLTIQRTQQEDSAVYLCASSSQGMIGETQYFGPGTRLLVL.

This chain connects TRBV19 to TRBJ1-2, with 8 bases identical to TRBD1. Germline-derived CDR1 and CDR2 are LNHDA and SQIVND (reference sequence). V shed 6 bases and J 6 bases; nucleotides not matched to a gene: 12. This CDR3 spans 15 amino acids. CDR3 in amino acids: CASSLTGTGGDGYTF. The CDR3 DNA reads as TGTGCCAGTAGCCTCACCGGGACAGGAGGGGATGGCTACACCTTC. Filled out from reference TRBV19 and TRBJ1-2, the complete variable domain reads DGGITQSPKYLFRKEGQNVTLSCEQNLNHDAMYWYRQDPGQGLRLIYYSQIVNDFQKGDIAEGYSVSREKKESFPLTVTSAQKNPTAFYLCASSLTGTGGDGYTFGSGTRLTVV.

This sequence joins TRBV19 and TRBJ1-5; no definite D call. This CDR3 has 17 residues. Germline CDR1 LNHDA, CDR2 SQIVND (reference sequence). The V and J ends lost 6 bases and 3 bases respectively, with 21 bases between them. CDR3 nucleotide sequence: TGTGCCAGTAGCCTGGAAGGAAGACAAGCATACAATCAGCCCCAGCATTTT. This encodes CASSLEGRQAYNQPQHF.

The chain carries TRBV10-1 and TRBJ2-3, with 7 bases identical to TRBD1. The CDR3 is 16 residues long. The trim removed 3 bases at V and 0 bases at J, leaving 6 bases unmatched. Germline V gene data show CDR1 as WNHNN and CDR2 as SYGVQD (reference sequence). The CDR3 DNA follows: TGCGCCAGCAGTGATTCCGGGACAGTGAGCACAGATACGCAGTATTTT. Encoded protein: CASSDSGTVSTDTQYF.

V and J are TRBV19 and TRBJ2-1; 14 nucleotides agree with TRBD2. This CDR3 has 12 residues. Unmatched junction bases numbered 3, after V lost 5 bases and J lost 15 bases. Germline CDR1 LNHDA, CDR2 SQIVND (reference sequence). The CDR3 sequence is CASSSGLAGVFF. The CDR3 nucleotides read TGTGCCAGTAGTTCGGGACTAGCGGGAGTGTTCTTC.